This T cell receptor beta chain was identified during a study of Ad26.COV2.S vaccination and SARS-CoV-2 variants. CDR3 length: 16 residues. The V gene end was trimmed by 1 base and the J gene end by 1 base; junction bases not matched to a gene: 5. Germline CDR1 SNHLY, CDR2 FYNNEI. TCRdb keeps only in-frame clones here, not all; method: immunoSEQ multiplex PCR. Of roughly 380,000 clones in the sample, approximately 90% were seen once. Worth noting for this clone: Its antigen is as yet unknown.

Study-level results: The analyses of TCR breadth and depth may have understated the size of total T cell responses. Relative to placebo recipients, vaccine recipients exhibited elevated spike-specific TCR breadth. The authors reported substantial breadth in spike-specific CD8+ and CD4+ T cell responses after vaccination. Placebo recipients and vaccine recipients were similar in non-spike TCR breadth.

Here the sequenced sample was peripheral blood, taken after recovery from COVID-19. This receptor was identified in a human donor who had recovered from COVID-19. This chain links TRBV2 with TRBJ2-7, with TRBD1 matching over 9 bases. The CDR3 DNA sequence: TGTGCCAGCAGTGAAGTTTGGGGGACAGGGTCCTACGAGCAGTACTTC. Residues: CASSEVWGTGSYEQYF.